The 9 T cell receptor beta chains listed next were all sequenced from one sample in a study of persistence of HIV-infected CD4 T cells. Nonspecific anti-CD3/anti-CD28 bead stimulation represents the broad CD4+ T cell repertoire. CD4+ T cells upregulating both CD40 ligand and CD69 were sorted as responding cells. No antigen has been identified for these receptors. The immunoSEQ assay was version 4, run in survey mode. Clones were sequenced by immunoSEQ multiplex PCR, and TCRdb holds only the in-frame ones, with some missing. Among roughly 43,000 clones, around 92% were seen once, and the ten largest hold approximately 1%. Specimen: CD4+ T cells sorted from PBMCs after roughly 17-hour stimulation, collected from a patient who received antiretroviral therapy. These TCRs come from an adult man with HIV who was CMV-seropositive.

V usage is TRBV7-2 and J usage is TRBJ2-3, with 10 positions matching TRBD2. The CDR3 is 16 residues long. V lost 6 bases to trimming and J lost 4 bases; unmatched junction nucleotides: 10. Germline V CDR1 and CDR2: SGHTA, FQGNSA. The CDR3 DNA is TGTGCCAGCAGGTCCCCGAGCGGGGGGGCCCCAGATACGCAGTATTTT. It encodes CASRSPSGGAPDTQYF.

The V call is TRBV28, the J call TRBJ1-1; D uncertain. Germline loops: CDR1 MDHEN, CDR2 SYDVKM. The ends were cut back, 5 bases at V and 4 bases at J, with 8 bases in the middle. This CDR3 region has 12 residues. The CDR3 loop reads CASSRPGTEAFF. DNA of the CDR3: TGTGCCAGCAGTAGGCCTGGCACTGAAGCTTTCTTT.

CDR3 bases: TGTGCCAGCAGTTTTAGAAGTCGGGGGGCAGGGGCCTACGAGCAGTACTTC. It encodes CASSFRSRGAGAYEQYF. The chain links TRBV27 to TRBJ2-7, with D perhaps matching TRBD2 (7 bases). CDR3 size: 17 residues. Germline V gene data show CDR1 as MNHEY and CDR2 as SMNVEV (reference sequence). V lost 3 bases and J 2 bases, leaving 20 bases between the germline ends.

CDR3 nucleotide sequence: TGTGCCAGCTCACCGGGACAGGCGGAAGAAAAACTGTTTTTT. Its protein product is CASSPGQAEEKLFF. V is TRBV18 and J is TRBJ1-4, with 8 bases fitting TRBD1. This CDR3 contains 14 residues. CDR1 and CDR2 (germline): KGHSH, LQKENI. The V and J ends lost 3 bases and 8 bases, in that order; junction bases with no gene match: 5.

The chain carries TRBV6-5 and TRBJ1-5, with D possibly TRBD1 on 5 matching bases. CDR1 is MNHEY and CDR2 is SVGAGI in the germline V gene. This CDR3 contains 15 residues. Trimming shortened V by 8 bases and J by 2 bases, and 16 bases separated the two germline ends. CDR3 coding DNA: TGTGCCAGCCAGACCCCTGGAGGGGGCAATCAGCCCCAGCATTTT. Translation gives CASQTPGGGNQPQHF.

The CDR3 nucleotides are TGTGCCAGCAGCTCCCTGGGGAGTCCGAATGAGCAGTTCTTC. This codes for CASSSLGSPNEQFF. The chain joins TRBV7-3 to TRBJ2-1; maybe TRBD2 (5 bases). Deletions cut 4 bases from V and 7 bases from J, with 14 bases between. The CDR3 runs 14 residues. In germline, CDR1 is SGHTA, CDR2 FQGTGA.

This chain uses TRBV6-1 with TRBJ2-7; D unclear. Trimming pared 0 bases from V and 3 bases from J, leaving 6 bases between. CDR1 and CDR2 (germline): MNHNS, SASEGT. This CDR3 region has 13 residues. The CDR3 spells CASSEAESYEQYF. CDR3 DNA: TGTGCCAGCAGTGAAGCGGAGAGCTACGAGCAGTACTTC.

This chain links TRBV19 with TRBJ1-5, with 10 bases that match TRBD1. V lost 5 bases, J lost 4 bases, and 8 bases stayed unmatched. CDR1 is LNHDA, CDR2 SQIVND, per germline (reference sequence). The length of the CDR3 is 16 residues. CDR3 nucleotide sequence: TGTGCCAGTAGTCTGACAGGGGGCCGAGGGAATCAGCCCCAGCATTTT. It is translated as CASSLTGGRGNQPQHF.

This chain links TRBV24-1 with TRBJ2-1; possibly TRBD1 for D (5 bases). The CDR3 runs 13 residues. CDR1 KGHDR and CDR2 SFDVKD come from the germline V gene. The V end lost 9 bases, the J end lost 5 bases, and 13 bases lay between the germline ends. CDR3 bases: TGTGCCACCGGGCTGCAGGGAAACAATGAGCAGTTCTTC. It translates to CATGLQGNNEQFF.